This T cell receptor (beta chain) was recovered during a study of T-cell reconstitution after alpha-beta-depleted transplantation in children. Unique molecular identifiers were incorporated into the prepared TCRbeta library. TCRdb re-analysed the PCR reads in MiXCR, keeping a single row per CDR3 protein. Found here are more than 550,000 distinct CDR3 sequences, about 10% of them singletons; the top ten hold 4% to 5%. Per the germline V gene, CDR1 is SGHKS and CDR2 is YYEKEE (reference sequence). The CDR3 has 15 residues. Deletions cut 0 bases from V and 2 bases from J, with 12 bases between. This clonotype has only a few counts.

The sequence came from a human donor who donated a stem cell graft to a child with acute myeloid leukemia. This chain connects TRBV5-5 to TRBJ2-7; TRBD1 is a possible D gene (5 bases). Material: PBMCs from the stem cell graft donor, obtained from the stem cell graft. The DNA of the CDR3 is TGTGCCAGCAGCTTGGCGGCAGGGATCCCCTACGAGCAGTACTTC. Amino acid sequence: CASSLAAGIPYEQYF.